The 19 T cell receptor beta chains presented below share a single source sample, sequenced in a study of cytomegalovirus exposure and HLA in healthy donors. The PCR employed 60 Vbeta primers together with 13 Jbeta primers. This table comes from immunoSEQ multiplex PCR, and its TCRdb copy is limited to in-frame clones, with some not included. The data contain approximately 190,000 clones, over 65% of them singletons. Sequenced input: PBMCs. These receptors came from a woman aged 50 to 65 in good health and CMV-seropositive.

The rearrangement joins TRBV2 to TRBJ1-5; D not certain. The CDR3 covers 14 residues. V lost 4 bases and J 0 bases, leaving 7 bases between the germline ends. Germline lookup yields CDR1 SNHLY and CDR2 FYNNEI. CDR3 sequence: CASSGGNSNQPQHF. Written as DNA, the CDR3 is TGTGCCAGCAGTGGAGGAAATAGCAATCAGCCCCAGCATTTT.

V is TRBV21-1 and J is TRBJ1-1. TRBV21-1 constitutes a pseudogene. This CDR3 region has 13 residues. CDR3 in amino acids: CASSNQRCTEAFF. As DNA, the CDR3 is TGTGCCAGCAGCAATCAGCGGTGCACTGAAGCTTTCTTT.

This chain connects TRBV9 to TRBJ2-3; D ambiguous. V lost 3 bases, J lost 2 bases, and 4 bases lay in between. The CDR3 has 12 amino acids. CDR1 and CDR2 from the germline V gene are SGDLS and YYNGEE. The CDR3 sequence is CASSASTDTQYF. CDR3 in DNA: TGTGCCAGCAGCGCGTCCACAGATACGCAGTATTTT.

This sequence joins TRBV5-6 and TRBJ1-1, with TRBD1 matching over 10 bases. Per germline, CDR1 SGHDT and CDR2 YYEEEE. J gave up 5 bases and V 2 bases, and 3 bases lay outside the gene matches. The CDR3 sequence is 14 residues long. Written as DNA, the CDR3 is TGTGCCAGCAGCTTAAGACAGGGGGCTACTGAAGCTTTCTTT. Translating it yields CASSLRQGATEAFF.

The rearrangement joins TRBV5-1 to TRBJ1-1; D perhaps matches TRBD1 (6 bases). V gave up 0 bases and J gave up 2 bases, with 8 bases separating them. The CDR3 consists of 14 residues. Germline V gene sequence: CDR1 SGHRS, CDR2 YFSETQ. CDR3 loop: CASSLGQVNTEAFF. In nucleotides, the CDR3 is TGCGCCAGCAGCTTGGGACAGGTAAACACTGAAGCTTTCTTT.

V usage is TRBV19 and J usage is TRBJ2-2; 7 bases fit TRBD1. Germline-derived CDR1 and CDR2 are LNHDA and SQIVND (reference sequence). The CDR3 extends over 15 amino acids. Losses at the gene ends were 5 bases for V and 8 bases for J; bases not matched to a gene: 11. The CDR3 DNA follows: TGTGCCAGTAGTGTGAACGACAGGGACGGGGGGGAGCTGTTTTTT. Its protein product is CASSVNDRDGGELFF.

V gene TRBV10-3 combines with J gene TRBJ2-7; a possible D gene is TRBD2 (6 bases). The CDR3 totals 18 residues. Per germline, CDR1 ENHRY and CDR2 SYGVKD. Trimming cost V 2 bases and J 2 bases, with 22 bases left between them. In nucleotides, the CDR3 is TGTGCCATCAGTGAGGACGTTGGGTCAGGGACTTCGACCTACGAGCAGTACTTC. It is translated as CAISEDVGSGTSTYEQYF.

The genes are TRBV4-1 and TRBJ2-6; D call uncertain. Trimming removed 0 bases at V and 4 bases at J, with 4 bases between. The CDR3 has 14 amino acids. Germline-derived CDR1 and CDR2 are MGHRA and YSYEKL. The CDR3 DNA reads TGCGCCAGCAGCCAAGATATCGGGGCCAACGTCCTGACTTTC. The encoded protein is CASSQDIGANVLTF.

This chain joins TRBV28 and TRBJ1-2; D is perhaps TRBD1 (6 bases). The CDR3 has 13 residues. CDR1 is MDHEN and CDR2 is SYDVKM in the germline V gene. V was clipped by 2 bases and J by 5 bases, with 9 bases between them. CDR3 in DNA: TGTGCCAGCAGTTTAAAGGACAGATATGGCTACACCTTC. This sequence encodes CASSLKDRYGYTF.

The rearrangement links TRBV6-6 to TRBJ2-1, with a weak D call TRBD1 (6 bases). CDR3 length: 12 amino acids. V lost 7 bases and J lost 10, with 14 bases in between. The germline V gene has CDR1 MNHNY and CDR2 SVGAGI (reference sequence). The CDR3, as DNA: TGTGCCAGCACCAAACAGGGATCCGAGCAGTTCTTC. Amino acids: CASTKQGSEQFF.

The chain has TRBV19 and TRBJ2-3, with 10 bases aligning to TRBD2. V shed 9 bases and J 3 bases; nucleotides not matched to a gene: 12. There are 16 residues in the CDR3. Germline V gene sequence: CDR1 LNHDA, CDR2 SQIVND (reference sequence). The CDR3: CASRRSAGGPTDTQYF. The CDR3 coding sequence is TGTGCCAGCCGGAGGTCAGCGGGGGGGCCAACAGATACGCAGTATTTT.

The genes are TRBV21-1 and TRBJ1-4; TRBD1 is the table's D call, not checked against the DNA. TRBV21-1 is noted as a pseudogene. The CDR3 is 17 residues long. The DNA of the CDR3 is TGTGCCAGCAGCGGCCGTCCAGGGTCGGTAGCTAATGAAAAACTGTTTTTT. Its protein product is CASSGRPGSVANEKLFF.

This chain uses TRBV6-4 with TRBJ2-7; 12 positions agree with TRBD2. V was clipped by 8 bases and J by 3 bases; unmatched bases: 5. The V gene's germline CDR1 is MRHNA and CDR2 SNTAGT. CDR3 size: 14 residues. This chain's CDR3 is CASSRTSGNYEQYF. The DNA for the CDR3 is TGTGCCAGCTCAAGGACTAGCGGGAACTACGAGCAGTACTTC.

This chain joins TRBV9 and TRBJ2-7; 9 bases match TRBD1. The CDR3 extends over 15 amino acids. CDR1 and CDR2 (germline): SGDLS, YYNGEE. The J segment lost 5 bases and the V segment lost 3 bases, leaving 9 bases of the junction unmatched. The CDR3 DNA reads TGTGCCAGCAGCGCTCTGACAGGGGGGGTCAACGAGCAGTACTTC. Translating gives CASSALTGGVNEQYF.

The genes are TRBV2 and TRBJ2-7; D not resolved. The CDR3 consists of 12 residues. Germline V gene sequence: CDR1 SNHLY, CDR2 FYNNEI. Between the trimmed V and J ends, which lost 4 bases and 6 bases, there was a span of 10 bases. The CDR3 DNA sequence: TGTGCCAGCAGTGTTTTCCTAGGCGAGCAGTACTTC. This translates into CASSVFLGEQYF.

The CDR3 DNA reads TGCGCCAGCAGCCCAGTGGACACCGGGGAGCTGTTTTTT. Amino acids: CASSPVDTGELFF. The chain is built from TRBV4-1 and TRBJ2-2; D gene unclear. Looked up from germline, CDR1 is MGHRA and CDR2 is YSYEKL. The germline V and J ends were trimmed by 4 bases and 3 bases, with 6 bases remaining between them. CDR3 length: 13 residues.

The chain joins TRBV6-1 to TRBJ2-3; tentatively, D is TRBD1 (5 bases). Trimming stripped 7 bases from V and 8 bases from J, with 22 bases between. CDR1 is MNHNS and CDR2 is SASEGT in the germline V gene. The CDR3 is 15 residues long. CDR3 amino acids: CASTPPAKRGGTQYF. The CDR3 nucleotides read TGTGCCAGCACCCCTCCTGCAAAAAGGGGCGGTACGCAGTATTTT.

This chain joins TRBV6-1 and TRBJ2-1; TRBD2 is a possible D gene (7 bases). Germline CDR1 MNHNS, CDR2 SASEGT. The CDR3 runs to 18 residues. Trimming shortened V by 0 bases and J by 0 bases, and 15 bases separated the two germline ends. The CDR3 region is CASSEARGGVSSYNEQFF. CDR3 DNA: TGTGCCAGCAGTGAAGCGCGAGGGGGGGTGAGCTCCTACAATGAGCAGTTCTTC.

This clone was recorded at least ten times. The chain carries TRBV2 and TRBJ2-3; TRBD2 aligns across 9 bases. Germline assignment: CDR1 SNHLY and CDR2 FYNNEI. The V segment lost 6 bases and the J segment 5 bases; nucleotides outside the gene matches: 12. This CDR3 comprises 16 residues. The CDR3 spells CASRSLPSGVKDTQYF. In nucleotides, the CDR3 is TGTGCCAGCAGGAGTCTCCCTAGCGGGGTAAAAGATACGCAGTATTTT.